The source of this TCR beta chain is a study of T-cell reconstitution after alpha-beta-depleted transplantation in children. Broader study findings: T-cell counts and diversity at one year following transplant were attributed mainly to newly produced T cells. Some patients showed high day-60 TCRbeta diversity, which derived from surviving recipient T cells and thymic progenitors. Approximately two months post-transplant, alpha-beta T cells reportedly originated from several hundred expanded graft clones.

The germline V gene has CDR1 KGHSH and CDR2 LQKENI. The V and J ends lost 3 bases and 6 bases respectively, with 18 bases between them. The CDR3 sequence is 15 residues long. Preparation of the TCRbeta library was carried out with unique molecular identifiers. TCRdb re-derived calls from the PCR reads in MiXCR, one entry per CDR3 protein. The table shows nearly 350,000 distinct CDR3 sequences, with around 16% occurring only once. This clonotype came up a few times. The antigen is not known. The material was PBMCs, mostly from graft donor cells, obtained 360 days after TCRalphabeta/CD19-depleted stem cell transplant. The chain is built from TRBV18 and TRBJ2-7; maybe TRBD2 (5 bases). This TCR came from a male patient aged 2 to 10 who had a stem cell transplant for acute lymphoblastic leukemia, so the T cells may come from the graft donor. This chain's CDR3 is CASSPSAAPSGEQYF. For the CDR3, the DNA is TGTGCCAGCTCACCTTCAGCGGCCCCTTCGGGCGAGCAGTACTTC.